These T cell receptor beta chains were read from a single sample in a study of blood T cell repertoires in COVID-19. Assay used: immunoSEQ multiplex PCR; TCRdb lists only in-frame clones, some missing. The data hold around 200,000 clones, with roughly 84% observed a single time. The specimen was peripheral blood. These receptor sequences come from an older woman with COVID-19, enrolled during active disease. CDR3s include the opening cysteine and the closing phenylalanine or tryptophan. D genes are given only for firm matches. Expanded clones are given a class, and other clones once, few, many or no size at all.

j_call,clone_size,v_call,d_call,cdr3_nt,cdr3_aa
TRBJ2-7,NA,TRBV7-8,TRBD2,TGTGCCAGCAGCTTCCGGGGGGCCTACGAGCAGTACTTC,CASSFRGAYEQYF
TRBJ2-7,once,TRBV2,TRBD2,TGTGCCAGCAGTGAAGCCTCTACGGGGACTAGCGGAGGGACCTACGAGCAGTACTTC,CASSEASTGTSGGTYEQYF
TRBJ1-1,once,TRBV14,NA,TGTGCCAGCAGCCAAGAGGCAGGTAGTTACACTGAAGCTTTCTTT,CASSQEAGSYTEAFF
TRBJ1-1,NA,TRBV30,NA,TGTGCCTGGAGTGTTACTACCTCCAAGTTCGAAGCTTTCTTT,CAWSVTTSKFEAFF
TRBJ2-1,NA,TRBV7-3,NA,TGTGCCAGCAGCTTTACCGGGACAACAAACAATGAGCAGTTCTTC,CASSFTGTTNNEQFF
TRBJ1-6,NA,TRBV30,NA,TGTGCCTCCCCTCCCTTTTGGGGGAGGAGTTCACCCCTCCACTTT,CASPPFWGRSSPLHF
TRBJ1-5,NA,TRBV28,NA,TGTGCCAGCAGCTCCTCTAGATGGCAGCCCCAGCATTTT,CASSSSRWQPQHF
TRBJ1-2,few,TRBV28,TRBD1,TGTGCCAGCAGTTTTGGGGACAGGAGGAACTATGGCTACACCTTC,CASSFGDRRNYGYTF
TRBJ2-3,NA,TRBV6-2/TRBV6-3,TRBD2,TGTGCCAGCAGTTACTTTGGACTAGCGGAGGGCCCAGATACGCAGTATTTT,CASSYFGLAEGPDTQYF
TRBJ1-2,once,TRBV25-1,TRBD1,TGTGCCAGCAGTGATGAACCAGGGGGAGGTGGCTATGGCTACACCTTC,CASSDEPGGGGYGYTF
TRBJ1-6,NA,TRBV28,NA,TGTGCCAGCAGCCAACCGACACGGGGGGATTCACCCCTCCACTTT,CASSQPTRGDSPLHF
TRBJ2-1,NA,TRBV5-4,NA,TGTGCCAGCAGCTTGGATCCGGGAAAGGCCCTCAATGAGCAGTTCTTC,CASSLDPGKALNEQFF
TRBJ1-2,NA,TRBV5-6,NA,TGTGCCAGCAGCTACAGGGCGCGGCATGGCTACACCTTC,CASSYRARHGYTF
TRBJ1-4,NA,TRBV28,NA,TGTGCCAGCAGTGGACTTGATAGAGAAAAACTGTTTTTT,CASSGLDREKLFF
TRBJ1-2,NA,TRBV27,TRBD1,TGTGCCAGCAGTTCAGGGGGCTGGGGCTATGGCTACACCTTC,CASSSGGWGYGYTF
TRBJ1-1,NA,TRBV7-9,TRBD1,TGTGCCAGCAGCTTTAGGGACAGTCTTTACACTGAAGCTTTCTTT,CASSFRDSLYTEAFF
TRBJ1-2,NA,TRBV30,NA,TGTGCCTCCCAAGACAGTAGATATGGCTACACCTTC,CASQDSRYGYTF
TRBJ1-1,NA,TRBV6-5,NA,TGTGCCAGCCCAAAAGATAAGGGCCGGGGCACTGAAGCTTTCTTT,CASPKDKGRGTEAFF
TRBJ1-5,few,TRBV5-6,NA,TGTGCCAGCAGCTCGGGCGGGGGCAATCAGCCCCAGCATTTT,CASSSGGGNQPQHF
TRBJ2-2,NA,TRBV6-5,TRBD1,TGTGCCAGCAGTTCGAGACAGGGGAGGACCGGGGAGCTGTTTTTT,CASSSRQGRTGELFF